These 22 T cell receptor beta chains share one sample of origin, sequenced in a study of shared clonotypes between healthy human individuals. TCRdb keeps only in-frame clones here, not all; method: immunoSEQ multiplex PCR. Of 1,400,000 or so clones listed, just under 99% are singletons. Sequenced material: naive CD4+ T cells sorted from blood. Subset here: CD45RA+ positively selected. The receptors stem from a young man in good health.

The gene calls are TRBV6-5 and TRBJ1-5, with 10 bases matching TRBD1. V trimming: 5 bases; J trimming: 4 bases; junction bases outside the gene matches: 5. Germline V CDR1 and CDR2: MNHEY, SVGAGI. The CDR3 consists of 15 residues. The CDR3 loop reads CASSPRTGGNQPQHF. CDR3 coding DNA: TGTGCCAGCAGTCCTCGGACAGGGGGGAATCAGCCCCAGCATTTT.

This sequence joins TRBV27 and TRBJ2-6; 8 bases are shared with TRBD2. From germline, CDR1 is MNHEY and CDR2 SMNVEV (reference sequence). Trimming removed 10 bases from V and 4 bases from J; junction bases left unmatched: 12. This CDR3 comprises 16 residues. This CDR3 reads CATRGSGGLGANVLTF. The DNA of the CDR3 is TGTGCCACCCGTGGGTCGGGGGGGCTGGGGGCCAACGTCCTGACTTTC.

This clone has only a few counts. The chain employs TRBV7-9 and TRBJ2-1, with D possibly matching TRBD2 (5 bases). The V end lost 7 bases, the J end lost 0 bases, and 10 bases lay between the germline ends. Germline V gene lookup returns CDR1 SEHNR and CDR2 FQNEAQ (reference sequence). The CDR3 is 14 amino acids. This CDR3 reads CASIPGSSYNEQFF. CDR3 DNA: TGTGCCAGCATCCCGGGAAGCTCCTACAATGAGCAGTTCTTC.

Worth noting for this clone: The sample carries other DNA sequences with the same CDR3. This rearrangement joins TRBV9 to TRBJ2-1; 11 bases fit TRBD2. The CDR3 is made up of 16 amino acids. Germline loops: CDR1 SGDLS, CDR2 YYNGEE. V lost 2 bases, J lost 1 base, and 2 bases stayed unmatched. Here the CDR3 reads CASSVTSGSSYNEQFF. The CDR3 DNA follows: TGTGCCAGCAGCGTTACTAGCGGGAGTTCCTACAATGAGCAGTTCTTC.

V gene TRBV29-1 combines with J gene TRBJ2-5; no reliable D call. Germline CDR1 is SQVTM and CDR2 is ANQGSEA. This CDR3 contains 13 residues. With 4 bases removed from V and 0 bases from J, the gap between germline ends came to 9 bases. This CDR3 is CSVGPRYQETQYF. As DNA, the CDR3 is TGCAGCGTTGGGCCAAGGTACCAAGAGACCCAGTACTTC.

The chain couples TRBV27 to TRBJ2-1; 8 bases agree with TRBD2. With V trimmed by 7 bases and J by 9 bases, 17 bases remained unmatched. The germline gives CDR1 MNHEY, CDR2 SMNVEV (reference sequence). The CDR3 totals 16 residues. The CDR3 loop is CASTRTGTRGLVEQFF. CDR3 in DNA: TGTGCCAGCACTCGAACCGGGACTAGAGGCTTAGTTGAGCAGTTCTTC.

This clone was detected once. This chain links TRBV18 with TRBJ2-1; D remains unclear. CDR1 KGHSH and CDR2 LQKENI come from the germline V gene. Trimming removed 2 bases from V and 7 bases from J, with 15 bases in between. The CDR3 length is 15 residues. CDR3 protein: CASSPKSGAKNEQFF. CDR3 nucleotides: TGTGCCAGCTCACCAAAGTCAGGAGCGAAGAATGAGCAGTTCTTC.

The V gene is TRBV2, the J gene TRBJ2-2, with D perhaps TRBD1 or TRBD2 (5 bases each). The V end was cut by 3 bases, the J end by 7 bases, with 12 bases between. Germline V gives CDR1 SNHLY, CDR2 FYNNEI. This CDR3 contains 14 residues. The chain's CDR3 is CASSERGSIGELFF. CDR3 in DNA: TGTGCCAGCAGTGAGAGGGGATCTATCGGGGAGCTGTTTTTT.

This chain connects TRBV19 to TRBJ2-1, with D possibly being TRBD1 (7 bases). CDR1 and CDR2 from the germline V gene are LNHDA and SQIVND (reference sequence). The CDR3 is 15 residues long. Trimming took 5 bases from V and 0 from J, leaving 11 bases between them. The CDR3 region has the DNA TGTGCCAGTAGTTCAGGGGGGAGCTCCTACAATGAGCAGTTCTTC. It encodes CASSSGGSSYNEQFF. Using reference TRBV19 and TRBJ2-1 for the parts outside the CDR3, the full variable domain is DGGITQSPKYLFRKEGQNVTLSCEQNLNHDAMYWYRQDPGQGLRLIYYSQIVNDFQKGDIAEGYSVSREKKESFPLTVTSAQKNPTAFYLCASSSGGSSYNEQFFGPGTRLTVL.

This clone has a handful of counts. The chain is built from TRBV6-1 and TRBJ1-5; TRBD1 is a possible D gene (5 bases). The ends were cut back, 7 bases at V and 2 bases at J, with 9 bases in the middle. Germline V CDR1 and CDR2: MNHNS, SASEGT. The CDR3 contains 13 residues. As DNA, the CDR3 is TGTGCCAGCACTCAGGGTGGCAATCAGCCCCAGCATTTT. Protein sequence: CASTQGGNQPQHF.

This chain links TRBV7-8 with TRBJ2-3; D unclear. Trimming shortened V by 5 bases and J by 3 bases, and 12 bases separated the two germline ends. Germline V gene data show CDR1 as SGHVS and CDR2 as FQNEAQ. The CDR3 totals 14 residues. This chain's CDR3 is CASSPGLWTDTQYF. The DNA of the CDR3 is TGTGCCAGCAGCCCCGGGCTCTGGACAGATACGCAGTATTTT.

This rearrangement joins TRBV7-2 to TRBJ1-1; 8 nucleotides align to TRBD1. Germline V gene lookup returns CDR1 SGHTA and CDR2 FQGNSA. V lost 4 bases and J lost 6; bases outside the gene matches: 4. The CDR3 has 13 amino acids. The CDR3 sequence is CASSWSTGAEAFF. Here the CDR3 DNA reads TGTGCCAGCAGCTGGTCGACAGGGGCTGAAGCTTTCTTT. The full variable domain, in which reference TRBV7-2 and TRBJ1-1 provide the parts outside the CDR3, is GAGVSQSPSNKVTEKGKDVELRCDPISGHTALYWYRQSLGQGLEFLIYFQGNSAPDKSGLPSDRFSAERTGGSVSTLTIQRTQQEDSAVYLCASSWSTGAEAFFGQGTRLTVV.

V is TRBV25-1 and J is TRBJ1-2; D not resolved. V was pared by 6 bases and J by 4 bases, with 9 bases between. The CDR3 length is 12 residues. CDR1 is MGHDK and CDR2 is SYGVNS in the germline V gene. The CDR3 protein is CASRDGSYGYTF. CDR3 in DNA: TGTGCCAGCAGGGACGGAAGCTATGGCTACACCTTC.

The V call is TRBV5-8, the J call TRBJ2-7; TRBD2 matches at 14 bases. From germline, CDR1 is SGHTS and CDR2 YDEGEE. J gave up 0 bases and V 0 bases, and 2 bases lay outside the gene matches. The CDR3 covers 17 residues. CDR3 DNA sequence: TGTGCCAGCAGCTTGGGACTAGCGGGAGGGAGCTCCTACGAGCAGTACTTC. Its translation: CASSLGLAGGSSYEQYF.

The genes are TRBV7-9 and TRBJ1-4; D not resolved. Trimming took 1 base from V and 0 from J, leaving 9 bases between them. The CDR3 consists of 16 residues. Germline V gene sequence: CDR1 SEHNR, CDR2 FQNEAQ (reference sequence). The CDR3 loop reads CASSLGVGATNEKLFF. The DNA of the CDR3 is TGTGCCAGCAGCTTAGGTGTCGGCGCAACTAATGAAAAACTGTTTTTT. Variable domain in full (rest from reference TRBV7-9 and TRBJ1-4): DTGVSQNPRHKITKRGQNVTFRCDPISEHNRLYWYRQTLGQGPEFLTYFQNEAQLEKSRLLSDRFSAERPKGSFSTLEIQRTEQGDSAMYLCASSLGVGATNEKLFFGSGTQLSVL.

V gene TRBV27 combines with J gene TRBJ2-4; TRBD2 matches at 7 bases. Germline V gives CDR1 MNHEY, CDR2 SMNVEV (reference sequence). The ends lost 7 bases at V and 8 bases at J; junction bases unmatched: 11. This CDR3 comprises 14 residues. The CDR3 nucleotides read TGTGCCAGCACCGAAGGACTTGGGGGGGACATTCAGTACTTC. This gives the protein CASTEGLGGDIQYF.

The CDR3 sequence is CASSQAGTGNEKLFF. The DNA of the CDR3 is TGTGCCAGCAGCCAGGCCGGGACAGGCAATGAAAAACTGTTTTTT. The genes are TRBV7-9 and TRBJ1-4; 8 bases map to TRBD1. The trim removed 5 bases at V and 5 bases at J, leaving 7 bases unmatched. CDR1 and CDR2 from the germline V gene are SEHNR and FQNEAQ (reference sequence). The CDR3 totals 15 residues.

The chain employs TRBV27 and TRBJ1-5; the D gene is possibly TRBD1 (5 bases). Germline V gene data show CDR1 as MNHEY and CDR2 as SMNVEV (reference sequence). The CDR3 loop spans 15 amino acids. With 6 bases removed from V and 3 bases from J, the gap between germline ends came to 15 bases. DNA of the CDR3: TGTGCCAGCAGGAGGATGGACAAACACAATCAGCCCCAGCATTTT. Its protein product is CASRRMDKHNQPQHF.

This chain uses TRBV10-3 with TRBJ2-7; perhaps TRBD2 as D (6 bases). The CDR3 length is 16 residues. Trimming removed 6 bases at V and 2 bases at J, with 20 bases between. Germline V gene sequence: CDR1 ENHRY, CDR2 SYGVKD. In DNA, the CDR3 is TGTGCCATCAGAGGATCTAGCGCGCCAACCCCCTACGAGCAGTACTTC. This encodes CAIRGSSAPTPYEQYF.

This chain joins TRBV28 and TRBJ1-2; possibly TRBD1 for D (5 bases). The CDR3 contains 13 residues. V lost 6 bases, J lost 6 bases, and 14 bases lay in between. Germline-derived CDR1 and CDR2 are MDHEN and SYDVKM. The CDR3 region is CASRSDGADGYTF. CDR3 nucleotide sequence: TGTGCCAGCAGATCAGACGGGGCGGATGGCTACACCTTC.

The chain combines TRBV5-1 with TRBJ1-2; D is ambiguous. The CDR3 sequence is 13 residues long. The V and J ends lost 1 base and 3 bases respectively, with 7 bases between them. Germline V gives CDR1 SGHRS, CDR2 YFSETQ. The CDR3 protein is CASSLHTDYGYTF. DNA for the CDR3: TGCGCCAGCAGCTTGCATACGGACTATGGCTACACCTTC.

Concerning this clone itself: This CDR3 is also generated by other DNA sequences in the sample. The genes are TRBV5-1 and TRBJ2-1; D remains ambiguous. Germline-derived CDR1 and CDR2 are SGHRS and YFSETQ. CDR3 size: 15 residues. Trimming shortened V by 4 bases and J by 0 bases, and 11 bases separated the two germline ends. CDR3 nucleotides: TGCGCCAGCAGCCTGGCATCAAGCTCCTACAATGAGCAGTTCTTC. Translating it yields CASSLASSSYNEQFF. Supplemented by reference TRBV5-1 and TRBJ2-1, the full variable domain reads KAGVTQTPRYLIKTRGQQVTLSCSPISGHRSVSWYQQTPGQGLQFLFEYFSETQRNKGNFPGRFSGRQFSNSRSEMNVSTLELGDSALYLCASSLASSSYNEQFFGPGTRLTVL.